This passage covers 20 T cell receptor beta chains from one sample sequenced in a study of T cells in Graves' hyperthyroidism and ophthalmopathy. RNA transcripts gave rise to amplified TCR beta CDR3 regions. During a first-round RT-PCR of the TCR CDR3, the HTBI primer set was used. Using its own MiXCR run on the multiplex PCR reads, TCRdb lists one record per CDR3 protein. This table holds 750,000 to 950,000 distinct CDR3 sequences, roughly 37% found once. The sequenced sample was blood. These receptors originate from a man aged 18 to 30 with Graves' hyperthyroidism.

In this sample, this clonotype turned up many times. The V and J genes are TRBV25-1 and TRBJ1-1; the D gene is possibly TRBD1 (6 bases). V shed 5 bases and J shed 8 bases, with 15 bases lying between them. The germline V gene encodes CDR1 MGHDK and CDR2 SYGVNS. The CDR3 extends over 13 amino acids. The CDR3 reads CASSLGAKDEAFF. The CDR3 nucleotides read TGTGCCAGCAGTCTGGGGGCAAAGGACGAAGCTTTCTTT. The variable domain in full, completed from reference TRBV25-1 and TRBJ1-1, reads EADIYQTPRYLVIGTGKKITLECSQTMGHDKMYWYQQDPGMELHLIHYSYGVNSTEKGDLSSESTVSRIRTEHFPLTLESARPSHTSQYLCASSLGAKDEAFFGQGTRLTVV.

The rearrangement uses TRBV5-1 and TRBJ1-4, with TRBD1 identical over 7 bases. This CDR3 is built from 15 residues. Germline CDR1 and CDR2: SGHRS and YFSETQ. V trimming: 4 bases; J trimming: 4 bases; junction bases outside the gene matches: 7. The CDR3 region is CASSSTGQYNEKLFF. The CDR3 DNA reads TGCGCCAGCAGCAGTACGGGACAGTATAATGAAAAACTGTTTTTT.

The CDR3 nucleotides read TGTGCCAGCAGCTTGGGGGGACACCAGGTTGAAGCTTTCTTT. The encoded protein is CASSLGGHQVEAFF. The V gene is TRBV9, the J gene TRBJ1-1, with D possibly being TRBD1 (6 bases). Looked up from germline, CDR1 is SGDLS and CDR2 is YYNGEE. This CDR3 has 14 residues. V dropped 4 bases and J dropped 7 bases, with 17 bases sitting between them.

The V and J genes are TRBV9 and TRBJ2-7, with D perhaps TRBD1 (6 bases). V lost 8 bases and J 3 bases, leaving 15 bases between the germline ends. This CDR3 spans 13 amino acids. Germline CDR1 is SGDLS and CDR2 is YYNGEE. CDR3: CASYREGFYEQYF. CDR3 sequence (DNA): TGTGCCAGTTACAGGGAAGGATTCTACGAGCAGTACTTC.

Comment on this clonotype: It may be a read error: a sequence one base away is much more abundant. DNA of the CDR3: TGTGCCAGCAGCTCTATGGGCGCGGACACCCTTTTT. Amino acid sequence: CASSSMGADTLF. The genes are TRBV7-9 and TRBJ1-4, with D perhaps TRBD1 (5 bases). CDR1 and CDR2 from the germline V gene are SEHNR and FQNEAQ (reference sequence). The CDR3 is 12 residues long.

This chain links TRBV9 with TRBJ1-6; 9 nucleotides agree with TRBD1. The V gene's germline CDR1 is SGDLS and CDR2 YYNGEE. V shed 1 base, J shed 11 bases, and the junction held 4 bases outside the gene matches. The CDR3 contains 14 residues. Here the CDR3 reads CASSVSGQGPPLHF. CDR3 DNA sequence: TGTGCCAGCAGCGTATCGGGACAGGGCCCACCCCTCCACTTT.

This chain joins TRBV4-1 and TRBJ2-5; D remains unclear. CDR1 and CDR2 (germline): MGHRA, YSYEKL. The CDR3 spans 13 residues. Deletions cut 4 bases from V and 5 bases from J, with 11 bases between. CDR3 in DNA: TGCGCCAGCAGCCCCATTATAGGGGAGACCCAGTACTTC. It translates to CASSPIIGETQYF.

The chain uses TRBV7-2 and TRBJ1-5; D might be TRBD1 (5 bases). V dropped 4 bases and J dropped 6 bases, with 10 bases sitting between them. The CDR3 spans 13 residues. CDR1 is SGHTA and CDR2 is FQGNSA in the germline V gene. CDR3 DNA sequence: TGTGCCAGCAGCTGGGGGGGATTTCAGCCCCAGCATTTT. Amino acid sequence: CASSWGGFQPQHF.

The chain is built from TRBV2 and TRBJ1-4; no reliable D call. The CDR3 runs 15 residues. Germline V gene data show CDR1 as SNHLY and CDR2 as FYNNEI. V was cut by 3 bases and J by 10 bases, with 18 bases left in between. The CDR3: CASSERRTLEVKLFF. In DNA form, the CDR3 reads TGTGCCAGCAGTGAGCGACGAACTCTGGAAGTAAAACTGTTTTTT.

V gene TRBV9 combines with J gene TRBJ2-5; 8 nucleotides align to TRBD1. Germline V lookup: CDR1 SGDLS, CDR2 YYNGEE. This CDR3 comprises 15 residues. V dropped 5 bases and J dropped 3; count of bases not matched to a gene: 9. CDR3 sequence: CASSEERTGKETQYF. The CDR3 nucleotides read TGTGCCAGCAGTGAAGAGCGGACAGGGAAAGAGACCCAGTACTTC.

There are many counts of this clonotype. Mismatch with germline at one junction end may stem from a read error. CDR3 region: CASSFGESWELFF. The CDR3 nucleotides are TGTGCTAGCAGCTTCGGCGAGAGCTGGGAGCTGTTTTTT. V gene TRBV7-7 combines with J gene TRBJ2-2, with D unclear. The germline V gene has CDR1 SSHAT and CDR2 FNYEAQ (reference sequence). CDR3 length equals 13 residues. Complete variable domain (other parts from reference TRBV7-7 and TRBJ2-2): GAGVSQSPRYKVTKRGQDVTLRCDPISSHATLYWYQQALGQGPEFLTYFNYEAQPDKSGLPSDRFSAERPEGSISTLTIQRTEQRDSAMYRCASSFGESWELFFGEGSRLTVL.

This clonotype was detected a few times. The CDR3 reads CASSYGRNGYGYTF. In DNA form, the CDR3 reads TGTGCCAGCAGTTACGGTAGAAACGGGTATGGCTACACCTTC. The chain is built from TRBV6-5 and TRBJ1-2; D gene uncertain. Trimming removed 2 bases from V and 5 bases from J, with 12 bases in between. The CDR3 extends over 14 amino acids. In germline, CDR1 is MNHEY, CDR2 SVGAGI.

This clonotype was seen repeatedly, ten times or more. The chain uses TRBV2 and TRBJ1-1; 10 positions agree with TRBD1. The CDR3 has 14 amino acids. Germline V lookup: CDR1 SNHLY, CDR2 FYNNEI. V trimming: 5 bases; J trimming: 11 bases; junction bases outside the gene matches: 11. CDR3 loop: CASSPDRGRGRAFF. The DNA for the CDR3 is TGTGCCAGCAGTCCCGACAGGGGGCGAGGTCGGGCTTTCTTT.

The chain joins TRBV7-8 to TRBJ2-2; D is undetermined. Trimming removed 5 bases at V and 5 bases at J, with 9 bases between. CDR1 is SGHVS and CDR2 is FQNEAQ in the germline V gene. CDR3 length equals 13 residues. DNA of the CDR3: TGTGCCAGCAGCACGGCCTGGACCGGGGAGCTGTTTTTT. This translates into CASSTAWTGELFF.

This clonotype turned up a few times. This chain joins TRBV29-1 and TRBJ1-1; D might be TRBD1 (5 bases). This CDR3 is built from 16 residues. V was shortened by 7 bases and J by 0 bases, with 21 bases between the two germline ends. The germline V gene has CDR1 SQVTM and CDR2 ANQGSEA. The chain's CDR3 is CSDFDSESPMNTEAFF. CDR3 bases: TGCAGCGATTTCGACAGCGAATCTCCTATGAACACTGAAGCTTTCTTT.

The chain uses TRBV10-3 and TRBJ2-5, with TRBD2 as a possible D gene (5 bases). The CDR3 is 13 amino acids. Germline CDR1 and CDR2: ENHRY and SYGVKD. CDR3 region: CTSGRTTRETQYF. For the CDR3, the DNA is TGTACCAGCGGCCGGACCACCCGAGAGACCCAGTACTTC.

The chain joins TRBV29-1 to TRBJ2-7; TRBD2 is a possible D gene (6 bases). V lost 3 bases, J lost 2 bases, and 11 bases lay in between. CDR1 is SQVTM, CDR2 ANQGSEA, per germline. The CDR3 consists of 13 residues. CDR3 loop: CSVDPGGTYEQYF. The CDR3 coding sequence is TGCAGCGTTGACCCTGGAGGGACCTACGAGCAGTACTTC.

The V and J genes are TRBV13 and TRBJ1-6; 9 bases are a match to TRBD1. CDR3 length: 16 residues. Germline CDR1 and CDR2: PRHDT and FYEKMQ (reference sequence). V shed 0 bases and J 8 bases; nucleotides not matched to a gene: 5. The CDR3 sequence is CASSLGGGTGYSPLHF. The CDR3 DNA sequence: TGTGCCAGCAGCTTAGGCGGCGGGACAGGGTATTCACCCCTCCACTTT.

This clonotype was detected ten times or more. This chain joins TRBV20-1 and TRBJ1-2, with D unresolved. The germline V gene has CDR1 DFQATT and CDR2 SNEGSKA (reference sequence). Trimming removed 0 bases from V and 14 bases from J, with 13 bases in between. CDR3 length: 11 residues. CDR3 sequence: CSAREVKDLTF. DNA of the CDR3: TGCAGTGCTAGAGAAGTCAAGGATTTGACCTTC.

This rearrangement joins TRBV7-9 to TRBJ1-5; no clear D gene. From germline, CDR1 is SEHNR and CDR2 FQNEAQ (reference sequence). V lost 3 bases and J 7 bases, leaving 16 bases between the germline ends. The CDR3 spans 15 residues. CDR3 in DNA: TGTGCCAGCAGCTTCGGGCAGGCCTACCGGCAGCCCCAGCATTTT. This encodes CASSFGQAYRQPQHF.